The following is a T cell receptor beta chain sequence with its context. In the original workflow: Nucleated cell number was recorded as an estimate derived from reference gene primer amplification. Repertoires were generated with immunoSEQ multiplex PCR, while TCRdb's copy carries only in-frame clones and drops some. From that table come the V and J calls and clone size; the DNA was used to work out D and trimming. Among about 300,000 clones listed, about nine tenths were seen once. The data are from a study of blood T cell repertoires in COVID-19. Adults between about 18 and 95 years of age took part from under 25 US areas. Cohorts were assigned according to the clinical history that participants reported. From germline, CDR1 is SNHLY and CDR2 FYNNEI. The CDR3 loop spans 15 amino acids. With 5 bases removed from V and 8 bases from J, the gap between germline ends came to 18 bases.

The chain carries TRBV2 and TRBJ1-4; D gene unclear. This TCR was sampled from a woman aged 45-60 years who had been exposed to COVID-19. The material sequenced was PBMCs or T cells enriched from blood (not recorded which). The CDR3 DNA reads as TGTGCCAGCAGTTGGGCCGACGTTGGAAACGAAAAACTGTTTTTT. The encoded protein is CASSWADVGNEKLFF.